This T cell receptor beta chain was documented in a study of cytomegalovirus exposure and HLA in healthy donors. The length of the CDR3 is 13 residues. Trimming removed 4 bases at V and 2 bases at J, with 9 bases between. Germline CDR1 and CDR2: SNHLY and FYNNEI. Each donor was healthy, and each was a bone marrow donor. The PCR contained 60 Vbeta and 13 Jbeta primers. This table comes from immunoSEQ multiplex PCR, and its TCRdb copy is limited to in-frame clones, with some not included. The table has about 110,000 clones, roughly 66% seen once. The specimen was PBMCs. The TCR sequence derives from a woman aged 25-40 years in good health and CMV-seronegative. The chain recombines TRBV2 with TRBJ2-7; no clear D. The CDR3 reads CASSVARTYEQYF. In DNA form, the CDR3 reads TGTGCCAGCAGTGTGGCCAGAACCTACGAGCAGTACTTC.